This T cell receptor beta chain was found in a study of type 1 regulatory T cells. This clonotype was counted a few times. TCRdb itself ran the reads through MiXCR, one entry per CDR3 protein. The table shows some 89,000 distinct CDR3 sequences, with roughly 28% occurring only once. The source is a human donor in good health. Sequenced: CD4+ T cells, either the whole sample or a sorted fraction (not recorded which).

CDR3 sequence: CASSFLGVPDTGELFF. CDR3 DNA: TGTGCCAGCAGCTTTCTCGGGGTTCCGGACACCGGGGAGCTGTTTTTT. J is TRBJ2-2 and V is TRBV5-5; possibly TRBD2 for D (5 bases). The CDR3 has 16 amino acids. V gave up 2 bases and J gave up 3 bases, with 14 bases separating them. CDR1 is SGHKS and CDR2 is YYEKEE in the germline V gene (reference sequence).